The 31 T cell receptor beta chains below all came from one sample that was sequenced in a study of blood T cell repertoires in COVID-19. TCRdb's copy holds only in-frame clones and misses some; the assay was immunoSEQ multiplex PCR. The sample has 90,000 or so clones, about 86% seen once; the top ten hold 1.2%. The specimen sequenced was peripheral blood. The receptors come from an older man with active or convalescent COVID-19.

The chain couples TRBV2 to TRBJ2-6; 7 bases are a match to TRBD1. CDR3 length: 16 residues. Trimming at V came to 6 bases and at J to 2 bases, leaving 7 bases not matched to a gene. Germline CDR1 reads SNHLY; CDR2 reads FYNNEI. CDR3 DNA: TGTGCCAGCAGCAAAAGACAGGGCCCTGGGGCCAACGTCCTGACTTTC. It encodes CASSKRQGPGANVLTF.

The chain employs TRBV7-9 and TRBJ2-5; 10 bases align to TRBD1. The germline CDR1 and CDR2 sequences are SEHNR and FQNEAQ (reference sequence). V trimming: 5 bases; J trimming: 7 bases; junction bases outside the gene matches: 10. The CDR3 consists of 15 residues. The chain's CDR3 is CASSKGQGISGTQYF. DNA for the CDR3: TGTGCCAGCAGCAAGGGACAGGGGATCTCTGGGACCCAGTACTTC.

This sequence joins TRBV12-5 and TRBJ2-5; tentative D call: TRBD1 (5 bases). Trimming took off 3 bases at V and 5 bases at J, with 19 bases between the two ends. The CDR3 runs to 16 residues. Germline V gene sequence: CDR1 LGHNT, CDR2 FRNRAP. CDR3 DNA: TGTGCTAGTGGTTTCCGACAGTTACCGACTTTGGAGACCCAGTACTTC. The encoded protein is CASGFRQLPTLETQYF.

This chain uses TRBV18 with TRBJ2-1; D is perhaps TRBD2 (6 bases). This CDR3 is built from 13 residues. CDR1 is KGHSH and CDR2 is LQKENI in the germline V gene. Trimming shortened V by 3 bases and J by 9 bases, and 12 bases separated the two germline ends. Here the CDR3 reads CASSPTSYSEQFF. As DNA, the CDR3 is TGTGCCAGCTCACCGACTAGTTATAGTGAGCAGTTCTTC.

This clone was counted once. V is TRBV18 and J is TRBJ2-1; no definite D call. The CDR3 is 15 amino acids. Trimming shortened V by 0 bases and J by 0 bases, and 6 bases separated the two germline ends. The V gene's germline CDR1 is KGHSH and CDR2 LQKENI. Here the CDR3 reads CASSPPLSSYNEQFF. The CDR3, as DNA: TGTGCCAGCTCACCACCGCTGAGCTCCTACAATGAGCAGTTCTTC.

CDR3 in DNA: TGTGCCAGCAGCGTAGGACCCGGGACAGGGGGGACCGGGGAGCTGTTTTTT. It codes for CASSVGPGTGGTGELFF. The chain couples TRBV9 to TRBJ2-2; TRBD1 matches 11 bases. CDR1 SGDLS and CDR2 YYNGEE come from the germline V gene. The CDR3 totals 17 residues. Unmatched junction bases numbered 6, after V lost 0 bases and J lost 5 bases.

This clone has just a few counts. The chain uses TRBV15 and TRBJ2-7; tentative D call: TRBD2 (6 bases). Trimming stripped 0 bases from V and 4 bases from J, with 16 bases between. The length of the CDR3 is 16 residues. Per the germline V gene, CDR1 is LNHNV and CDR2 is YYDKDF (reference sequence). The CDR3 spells CATSREGGETNYEQYF. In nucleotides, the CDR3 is TGTGCCACCAGCAGAGAAGGCGGGGAGACAAATTACGAGCAGTACTTC. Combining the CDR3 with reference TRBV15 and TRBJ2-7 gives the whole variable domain DAMVIQNPRYQVTQFGKPVTLSCSQTLNHNVMYWYQQKSSQAPKLLFHYYDKDFNNEADTPDNFQSRRPNTSFCFLDIRSPGLGDTAMYLCATSREGGETNYEQYFGPGTRLTVT.

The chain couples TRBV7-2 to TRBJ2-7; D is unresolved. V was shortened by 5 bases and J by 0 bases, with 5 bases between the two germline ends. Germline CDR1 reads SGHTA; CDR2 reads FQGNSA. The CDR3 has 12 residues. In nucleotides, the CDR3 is TGTGCCAGCAGCCCCCTCTCCTACGAGCAGTACTTC. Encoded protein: CASSPLSYEQYF.

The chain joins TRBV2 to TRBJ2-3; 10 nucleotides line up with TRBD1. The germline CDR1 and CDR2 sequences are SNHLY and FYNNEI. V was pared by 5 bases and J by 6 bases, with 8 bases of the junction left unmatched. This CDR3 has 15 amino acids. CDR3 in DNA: TGTGCCAGCAGTCCGACCGGGACAGGGGCGGATACGCAGTATTTT. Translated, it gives CASSPTGTGADTQYF.

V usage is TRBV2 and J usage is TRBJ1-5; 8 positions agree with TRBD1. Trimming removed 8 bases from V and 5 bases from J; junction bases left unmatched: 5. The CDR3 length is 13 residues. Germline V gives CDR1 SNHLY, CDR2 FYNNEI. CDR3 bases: TGTGCCAGCTCGGCAGGGGGCTATCAGCCCCAGCATTTT. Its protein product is CASSAGGYQPQHF.

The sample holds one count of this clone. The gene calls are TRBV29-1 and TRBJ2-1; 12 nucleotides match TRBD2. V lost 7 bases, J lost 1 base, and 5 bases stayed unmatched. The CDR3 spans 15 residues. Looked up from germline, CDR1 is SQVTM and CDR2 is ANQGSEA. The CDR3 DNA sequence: TGCAGCGATAGACTAGCGGGAGTATCCTACAATGAGCAGTTCTTC. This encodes CSDRLAGVSYNEQFF.

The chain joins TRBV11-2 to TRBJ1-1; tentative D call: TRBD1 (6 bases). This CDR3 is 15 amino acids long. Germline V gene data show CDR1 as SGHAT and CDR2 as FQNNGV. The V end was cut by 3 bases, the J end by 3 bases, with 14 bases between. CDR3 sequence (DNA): TGTGCCAGCAGCTTCAATTTCGGGGGGCACACTGAAGCTTTCTTT. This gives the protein CASSFNFGGHTEAFF.

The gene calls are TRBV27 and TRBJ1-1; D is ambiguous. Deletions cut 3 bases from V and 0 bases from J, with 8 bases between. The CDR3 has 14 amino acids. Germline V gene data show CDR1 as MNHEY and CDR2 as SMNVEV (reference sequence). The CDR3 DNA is TGTGCCAGCAGTTTCCGGGGATTGAACACTGAAGCTTTCTTT. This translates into CASSFRGLNTEAFF.

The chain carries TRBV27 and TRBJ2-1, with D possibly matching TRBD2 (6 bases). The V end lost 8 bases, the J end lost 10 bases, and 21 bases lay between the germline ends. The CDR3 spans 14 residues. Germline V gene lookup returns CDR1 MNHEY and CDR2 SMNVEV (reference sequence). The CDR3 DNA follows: TGTGCCAGCGGTCCCGGGACTTCCAGAGCCGAGCAGTTCTTC. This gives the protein CASGPGTSRAEQFF.

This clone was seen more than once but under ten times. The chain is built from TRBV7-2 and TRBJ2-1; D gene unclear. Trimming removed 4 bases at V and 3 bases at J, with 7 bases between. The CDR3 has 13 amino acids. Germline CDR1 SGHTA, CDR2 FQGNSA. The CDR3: CASSSTVYNEQFF. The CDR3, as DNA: TGTGCCAGCAGCTCGACTGTCTACAATGAGCAGTTCTTC.

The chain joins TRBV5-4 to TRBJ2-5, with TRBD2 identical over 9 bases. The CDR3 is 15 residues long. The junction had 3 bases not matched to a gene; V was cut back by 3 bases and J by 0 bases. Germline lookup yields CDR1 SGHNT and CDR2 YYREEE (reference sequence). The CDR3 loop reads CASSSAGGYQETQYF. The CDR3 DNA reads TGTGCCAGCAGCTCGGCGGGAGGGTACCAAGAGACCCAGTACTTC. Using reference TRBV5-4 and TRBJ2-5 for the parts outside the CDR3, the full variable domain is ETGVTQSPTHLIKTRGQQVTLRCSSQSGHNTVSWYQQALGQGPQFIFQYYREEENGRGNFPPRFSGLQFPNYSSELNVNALELDDSALYLCASSSAGGYQETQYFGPGTRLLVL.

The DNA for the CDR3 is TGTGCCAGCAGCCCAAGGCGGTTGGCGGCAGATACGCAGTATTTT. Translating it yields CASSPRRLAADTQYF. The gene calls are TRBV14 and TRBJ2-3; D not resolved. Deletions cut 4 bases from V and 4 bases from J, with 15 bases between. Germline V gene data show CDR1 as SGHDN and CDR2 as FVKESK. The CDR3 runs to 15 residues.

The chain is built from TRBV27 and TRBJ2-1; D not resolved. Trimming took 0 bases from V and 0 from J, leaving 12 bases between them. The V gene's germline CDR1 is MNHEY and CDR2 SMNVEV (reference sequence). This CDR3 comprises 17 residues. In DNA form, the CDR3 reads TGTGCCAGCAGTTTATCTTGGCGGCCAAGCTCCTACAATGAGCAGTTCTTC. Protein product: CASSLSWRPSSYNEQFF.

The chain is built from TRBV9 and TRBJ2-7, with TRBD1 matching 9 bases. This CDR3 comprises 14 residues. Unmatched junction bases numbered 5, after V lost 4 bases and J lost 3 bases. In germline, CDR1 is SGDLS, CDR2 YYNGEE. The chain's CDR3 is CASSPQGQGYEQYF. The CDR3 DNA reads TGTGCCAGCAGCCCCCAGGGACAGGGCTACGAGCAGTACTTC.

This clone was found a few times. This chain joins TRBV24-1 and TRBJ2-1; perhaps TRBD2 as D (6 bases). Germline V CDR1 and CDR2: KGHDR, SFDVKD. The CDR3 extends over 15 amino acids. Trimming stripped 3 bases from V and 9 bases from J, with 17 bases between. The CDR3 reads CATSDPGTGISEQFF. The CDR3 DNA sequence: TGTGCCACCAGTGATCCCGGGACTGGCATCAGTGAGCAGTTCTTC.

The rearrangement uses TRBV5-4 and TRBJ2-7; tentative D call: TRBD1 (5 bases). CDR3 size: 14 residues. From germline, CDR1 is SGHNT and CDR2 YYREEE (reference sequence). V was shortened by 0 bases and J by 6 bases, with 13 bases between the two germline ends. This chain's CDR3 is CASSLGQRSPEQYF. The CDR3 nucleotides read TGTGCCAGCAGCTTGGGACAGAGGTCTCCCGAGCAGTACTTC. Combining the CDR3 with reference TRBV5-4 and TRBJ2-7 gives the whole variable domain ETGVTQSPTHLIKTRGQQVTLRCSSQSGHNTVSWYQQALGQGPQFIFQYYREEENGRGNFPPRFSGLQFPNYSSELNVNALELDDSALYLCASSLGQRSPEQYFGPGTRLTVT.

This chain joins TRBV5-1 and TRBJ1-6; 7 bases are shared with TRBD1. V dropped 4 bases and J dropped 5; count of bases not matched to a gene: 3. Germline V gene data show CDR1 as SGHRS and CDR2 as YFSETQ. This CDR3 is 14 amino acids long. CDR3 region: CASSPGQNNSPLHF. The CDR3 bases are TGCGCCAGCAGCCCGGGACAGAATAATTCACCCCTCCACTTT.

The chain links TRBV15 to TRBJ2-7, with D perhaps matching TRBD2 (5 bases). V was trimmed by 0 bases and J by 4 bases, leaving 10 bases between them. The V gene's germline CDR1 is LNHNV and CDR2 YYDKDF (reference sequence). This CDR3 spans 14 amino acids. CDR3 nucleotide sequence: TGTGCCACCAGCAGAGATCCGGGGAAATACGAGCAGTACTTC. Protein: CATSRDPGKYEQYF.

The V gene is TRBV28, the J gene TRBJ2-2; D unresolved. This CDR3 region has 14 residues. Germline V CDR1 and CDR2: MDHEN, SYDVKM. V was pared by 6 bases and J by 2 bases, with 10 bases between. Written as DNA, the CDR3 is TGTGCCAGCAGGCGAGACACTAACACCGGGGAGCTGTTTTTT. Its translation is CASRRDTNTGELFF.

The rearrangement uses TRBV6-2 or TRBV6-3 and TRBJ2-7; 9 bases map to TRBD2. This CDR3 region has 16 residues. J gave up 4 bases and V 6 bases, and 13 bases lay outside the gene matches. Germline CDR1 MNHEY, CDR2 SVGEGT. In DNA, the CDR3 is TGTGCCAGCAGCTCAAGCCTTAGCGGGAGTTGGTACGAGCAGTACTTC. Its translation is CASSSSLSGSWYEQYF.

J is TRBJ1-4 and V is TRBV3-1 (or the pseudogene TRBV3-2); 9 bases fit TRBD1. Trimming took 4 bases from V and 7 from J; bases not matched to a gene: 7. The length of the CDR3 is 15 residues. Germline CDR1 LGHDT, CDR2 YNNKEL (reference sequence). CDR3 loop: CASSRQQGASEKLFF. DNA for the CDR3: TGTGCCAGCAGCCGACAACAGGGGGCGTCTGAAAAACTGTTTTTT.

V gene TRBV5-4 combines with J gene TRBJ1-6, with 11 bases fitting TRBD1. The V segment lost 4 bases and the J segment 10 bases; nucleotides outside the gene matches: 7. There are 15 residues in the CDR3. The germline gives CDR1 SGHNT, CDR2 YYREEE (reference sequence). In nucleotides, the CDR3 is TGTGCCAGCAGCCCCGGACAGGGGGCACGGTCACCCCTCCACTTT. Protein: CASSPGQGARSPLHF.

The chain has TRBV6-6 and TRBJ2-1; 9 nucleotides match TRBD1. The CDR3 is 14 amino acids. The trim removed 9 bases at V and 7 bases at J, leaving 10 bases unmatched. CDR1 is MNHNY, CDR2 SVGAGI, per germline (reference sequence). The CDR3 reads CASKTGQGVNEQFF. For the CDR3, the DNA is TGTGCCAGTAAAACGGGACAGGGCGTAAATGAGCAGTTCTTC.

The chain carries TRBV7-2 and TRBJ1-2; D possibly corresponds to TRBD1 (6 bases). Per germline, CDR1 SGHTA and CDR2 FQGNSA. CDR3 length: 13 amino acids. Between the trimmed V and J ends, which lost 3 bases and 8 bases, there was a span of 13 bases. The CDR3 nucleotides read TGTGCCAGCAGCTTCGCAGGGGATGGGGGCTACACCTTC. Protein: CASSFAGDGGYTF. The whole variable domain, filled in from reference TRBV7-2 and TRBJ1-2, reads GAGVSQSPSNKVTEKGKDVELRCDPISGHTALYWYRQSLGQGLEFLIYFQGNSAPDKSGLPSDRFSAERTGGSVSTLTIQRTQQEDSAVYLCASSFAGDGGYTFGSGTRLTVV.

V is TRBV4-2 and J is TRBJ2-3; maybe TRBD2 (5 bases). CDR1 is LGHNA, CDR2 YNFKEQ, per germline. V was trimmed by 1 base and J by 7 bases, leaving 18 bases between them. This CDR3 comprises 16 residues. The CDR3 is CASSQVGVWEKYTQYF. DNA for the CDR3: TGTGCCAGCAGCCAAGTTGGGGTATGGGAGAAGTATACGCAGTATTTT.

In DNA, the CDR3 is TGCGCCAGCAGCCCGGGAGTTTGGGTTAATGAGCAGTTCTTC. This translates into CASSPGVWVNEQFF. The chain recombines TRBV5-1 with TRBJ2-1, with D perhaps TRBD2 (6 bases). The CDR3 extends over 14 amino acids. Trimming pared 4 bases from V and 7 bases from J, leaving 15 bases between. The germline gives CDR1 SGHRS, CDR2 YFSETQ.